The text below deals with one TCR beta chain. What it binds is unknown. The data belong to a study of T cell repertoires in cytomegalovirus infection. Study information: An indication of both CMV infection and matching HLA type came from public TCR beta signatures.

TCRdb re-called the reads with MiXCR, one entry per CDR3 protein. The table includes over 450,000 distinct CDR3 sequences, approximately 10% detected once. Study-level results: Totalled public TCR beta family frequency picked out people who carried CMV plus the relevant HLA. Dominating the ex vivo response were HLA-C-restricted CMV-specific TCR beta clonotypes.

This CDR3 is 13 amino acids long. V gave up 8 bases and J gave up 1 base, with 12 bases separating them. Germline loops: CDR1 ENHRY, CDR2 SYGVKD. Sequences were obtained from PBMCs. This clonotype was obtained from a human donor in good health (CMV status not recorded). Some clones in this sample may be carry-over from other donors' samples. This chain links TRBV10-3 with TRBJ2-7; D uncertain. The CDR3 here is CAIEPDESYEQYF. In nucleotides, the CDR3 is TGTGCCATCGAACCGGATGAATCCTACGAGCAGTACTTC.